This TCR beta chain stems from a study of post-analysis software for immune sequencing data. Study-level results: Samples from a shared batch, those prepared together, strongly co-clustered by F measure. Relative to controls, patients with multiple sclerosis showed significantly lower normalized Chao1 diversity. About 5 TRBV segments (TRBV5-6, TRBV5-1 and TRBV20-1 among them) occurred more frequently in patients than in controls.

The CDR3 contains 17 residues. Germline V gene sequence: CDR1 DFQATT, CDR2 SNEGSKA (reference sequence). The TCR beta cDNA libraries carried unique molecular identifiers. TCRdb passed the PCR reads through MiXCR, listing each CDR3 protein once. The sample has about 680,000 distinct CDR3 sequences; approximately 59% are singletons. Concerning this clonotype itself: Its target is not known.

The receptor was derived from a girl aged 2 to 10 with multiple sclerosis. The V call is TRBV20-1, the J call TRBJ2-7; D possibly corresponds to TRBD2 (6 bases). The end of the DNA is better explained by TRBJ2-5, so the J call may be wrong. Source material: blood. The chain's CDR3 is CSARDRRDPGTGETQYF. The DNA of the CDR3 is TGCAGTGCTAGAGATAGAAGGGACCCAGGGACTGGAGAGACCCAGTACTTC.